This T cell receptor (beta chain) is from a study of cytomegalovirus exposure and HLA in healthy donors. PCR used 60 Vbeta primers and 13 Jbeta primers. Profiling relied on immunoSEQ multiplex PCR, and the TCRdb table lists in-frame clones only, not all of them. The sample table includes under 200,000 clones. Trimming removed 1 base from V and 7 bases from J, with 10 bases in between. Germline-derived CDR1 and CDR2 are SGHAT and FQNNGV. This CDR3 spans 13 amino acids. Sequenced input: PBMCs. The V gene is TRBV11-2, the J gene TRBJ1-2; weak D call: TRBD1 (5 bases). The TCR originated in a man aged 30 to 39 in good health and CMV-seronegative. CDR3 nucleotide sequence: TGTGCCAGCAGCTTAGCCAGGGCCTTTGGCTACACCTTC. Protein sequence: CASSLARAFGYTF.